The rows below give T cell receptor beta chains drawn from one sample of a study of blood T cell repertoires in COVID-19. The repertoire was sequenced with immunoSEQ multiplex PCR; TCRdb's copy has only in-frame clones and lacks some. The sample lists about 200,000 clones; around 84% were seen once. Sequenced: peripheral blood. These receptors came from a human donor in a cohort sampled during active COVID-19. CDR3s include the opening cysteine and the closing phenylalanine or tryptophan. Each record gives: V gene, D gene, J gene, clone size, CDR3 DNA, CDR3 protein. A D gene is named only where the DNA matches it firmly. Clone size is stated in some rows and not others, as once, few, many or a class when expanded.

TRBV14	TRBD1	TRBJ1-1	NA	TGTGCCAGCAGCCAGGCGCGGACAGGGAACACTGAAGCTTTCTTT	CASSQARTGNTEAFF
TRBV5-4	NA	TRBJ1-2	few	TGTGCCAGCACCGTCGACAGGAACTATGGCTACACCTTC	CASTVDRNYGYTF
TRBV14	TRBD2	TRBJ2-5	NA	TGTGCCAGCAGCCAAGGCAACCGAGGGCCGACTAGCGAAGAAGAGACCCAGTACTTC	CASSQGNRGPTSEEETQYF
TRBV28	NA	TRBJ1-2	many	TGTGCCAGCAGTTCGTACCTACTAAGCGGGGCGACCGTCTATGGCTACACCTTC	CASSSYLLSGATVYGYTF
TRBV6-5	NA	TRBJ1-1	NA	TGTGCCAGCAGTTACTCGACGGAGGGTCTGACTGAAGCTTTCTTT	CASSYSTEGLTEAFF
TRBV15	NA	TRBJ1-5	NA	TGTGCCACCAGCAGAGGAGGCAATCAGCCCCAGCATTTT	CATSRGGNQPQHF
TRBV5-1	TRBD2	TRBJ2-7	NA	TGCGCCAGCAGCCGACTAGCGGGAGGTTCCTACGAGCAGTACTTC	CASSRLAGGSYEQYF
TRBV5-1	NA	TRBJ2-2	few	TGCGCCAGCAGCTTAAGTCCCTCGGGTGGTGGCGGGGAGCTGTTTTTT	CASSLSPSGGGGELFF
TRBV2	NA	TRBJ2-2	NA	TGTGCCAGCAGATTCGACAGGCGGAACACCGGGGAGCTGTTTTTT	CASRFDRRNTGELFF
TRBV6-5	NA	TRBJ2-5	NA	TGTGCCAGCAGTTACTTTGGGGGGCAAGAGACCCAGTACTTC	CASSYFGGQETQYF